This T cell receptor beta chain comes out of a study of blood T cells in healthy people across ages. Study-wide findings and caveats: Diversity figures based on one million T cells were deemed too low.

CDR3 length: 13 residues. The V end lost 3 bases, the J end lost 2 bases, and 8 bases lay between the germline ends. Germline V lookup: CDR1 SGHRS, CDR2 YFSETQ. Peripheral blood samples of 9 to 10 milliliters were drawn from each donor. Concerning this clonotype itself: Its antigen is as yet unknown.

Primed by a sample-barcoded 5' primer and a J-beta primer mix, a second PCR proceeded for about 6 to 11 cycles. All samples gave at least 2.5 million CDR3-containing paired-end reads. Each CDR3 protein gets one entry after TCRdb re-called the 5' RACE reads with MiXCR. The table lists hundreds of thousands of distinct CDR3 sequences, 58% of them singletons. Input material: blood. This receptor was obtained from a man younger than 45 in good health. The chain combines TRBV5-1 with TRBJ2-5; no firm D call. CDR3 coding DNA: TGCGCCAGCAGCTCTACCCAACAAGAGACCCAGTACTTC. It specifies CASSSTQQETQYF.